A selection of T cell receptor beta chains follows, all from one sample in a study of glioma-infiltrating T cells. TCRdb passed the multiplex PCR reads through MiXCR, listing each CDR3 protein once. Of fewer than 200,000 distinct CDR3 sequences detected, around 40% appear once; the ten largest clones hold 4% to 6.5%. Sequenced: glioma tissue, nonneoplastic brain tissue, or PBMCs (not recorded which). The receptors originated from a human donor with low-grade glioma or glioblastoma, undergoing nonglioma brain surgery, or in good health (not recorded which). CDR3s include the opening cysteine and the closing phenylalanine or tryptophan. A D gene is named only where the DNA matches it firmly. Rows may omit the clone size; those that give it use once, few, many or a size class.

CDR3aa: CASSQFLSGSTDTQYF; CDR3nt: TGTGCCAGCAGCCAATTTCTTAGCGGGAGCACAGATACGCAGTATTTT; j_gene: TRBJ2-3; v_gene: TRBV4-2; abundance: NA; d_gene: TRBD2
CDR3aa: CASSGVGGAYNEQFF; CDR3nt: TGTGCCAGCAGTGGGGTAGGGGGGGCTTACAATGAGCAGTTCTTC; j_gene: TRBJ2-1; v_gene: TRBV2; abundance: NA; d_gene: NA
CDR3aa: CSARSHSSYDQYF; CDR3nt: TGCAGTGCTAGATCTCATAGCTCCTACGATCAGTACTTC; j_gene: TRBJ2-7; v_gene: TRBV20-1; abundance: NA; d_gene: NA
CDR3aa: CSGIAGSTDTQYF; CDR3nt: TGCAGCGGCATAGCGGGGTCTACAGATACGCAGTATTTT; j_gene: TRBJ2-3; v_gene: TRBV29-1; abundance: few; d_gene: TRBD2
CDR3aa: CASSPSGTSGPPSTQYF; CDR3nt: TGTGCCAGCAGTCCTTCCGGGACTAGCGGCCCCCCGAGTACGCAGTATTTT; j_gene: TRBJ2-3; v_gene: TRBV6-1; abundance: NA; d_gene: TRBD2
CDR3aa: CASTWDRYYGYTF; CDR3nt: TGTGCCAGCACCTGGGACAGGTACTATGGCTACACCTTC; j_gene: TRBJ1-2; v_gene: TRBV2; abundance: many; d_gene: TRBD1
CDR3aa: CASSLASGAYEQYF; CDR3nt: TGTGCCAGCAGCTTAGCTTCGGGTGCCTACGAGCAGTACTTC; j_gene: TRBJ2-7; v_gene: TRBV11-2; abundance: few; d_gene: NA
CDR3aa: CASSFGGLDSPVHF; CDR3nt: TGTGCCAGCAGCTTCGGGGGGTTGGATTCACCCGTCCACTTT; j_gene: TRBJ1-6; v_gene: TRBV7-3; abundance: once; d_gene: NA
CDR3aa: CASRIAGGNTGELFF; CDR3nt: TGTGCCAGCAGGATAGCGGGAGGGAACACCGGGGAGCTGTTTTTT; j_gene: TRBJ2-2; v_gene: TRBV28; abundance: many; d_gene: TRBD2
CDR3aa: CASSIRSLNTGELFF; CDR3nt: TGTGCCAGTAGTATCCGCAGCCTGAACACCGGGGAGCTGTTTTTT; j_gene: TRBJ2-2; v_gene: TRBV19; abundance: NA; d_gene: NA
CDR3aa: CASSLGGRGPSYEQYF; CDR3nt: TGTGCCAGCAGCTTAGGAGGACGGGGTCCCTCCTACGAGCAGTACTTC; j_gene: TRBJ2-7; v_gene: TRBV7-9; abundance: once; d_gene: NA
CDR3aa: CASSPGTIGEQYF; CDR3nt: TGTGCCAGCAGCCCCGGGACTATCGGCGAGCAGTACTTC; j_gene: TRBJ2-7; v_gene: TRBV12-3/TRBV12-4; abundance: few; d_gene: TRBD2
CDR3aa: CASISGRALSPYF; CDR3nt: TGTGCCAGCATTAGCGGGAGGGCCTTATCCCCGTATTTT; j_gene: TRBJ2-3; v_gene: TRBV28; abundance: many; d_gene: TRBD2
CDR3aa: CASSQGLGYTF; CDR3nt: TGTGCCAGCAGCCAAGGACTTGGCTACACCTTC; j_gene: TRBJ1-2; v_gene: TRBV3-1; abundance: NA; d_gene: NA
CDR3aa: CASSRGLALGDTQYF; CDR3nt: TGTGCCAGCAGCCGCGGACTAGCCCTGGGAGATACGCAGTATTTT; j_gene: TRBJ2-3; v_gene: TRBV12-3/TRBV12-4; abundance: NA; d_gene: TRBD2
CDR3aa: CASSLQYNEQFF; CDR3nt: TGTGCCAGCAGTTTACAGTACAATGAGCAGTTCTTC; j_gene: TRBJ2-1; v_gene: TRBV28; abundance: many; d_gene: NA
CDR3aa: CASSEERPYNEQFF; CDR3nt: TGTGCCAGCAGTGAAGAGCGGCCCTACAATGAGCAGTTCTTC; j_gene: TRBJ2-1; v_gene: TRBV2; abundance: few; d_gene: NA
CDR3aa: CSAFSTGRGVYGYTF; CDR3nt: TGCAGTGCCTTCTCGACAGGGAGGGGCGTCTATGGCTACACCTTC; j_gene: TRBJ1-2; v_gene: TRBV20-1; abundance: once; d_gene: TRBD1
CDR3aa: CASSTGLAGGSSYEQYF; CDR3nt: TGTGCCAGCAGCACCGGACTAGCGGGAGGCAGCTCCTACGAGCAGTACTTC; j_gene: TRBJ2-7; v_gene: TRBV6-1; abundance: few; d_gene: TRBD2
CDR3aa: CSAALAGDLWEQFF; CDR3nt: TGCAGTGCCGCACTAGCGGGGGATCTTTGGGAGCAGTTCTTC; j_gene: TRBJ2-1; v_gene: TRBV20-1; abundance: many; d_gene: TRBD2
CDR3aa: CSAGLAGVVWGTDTQYF; CDR3nt: TGCAGTGCCGGACTAGCGGGAGTAGTATGGGGCACAGATACGCAGTATTTT; j_gene: TRBJ2-3; v_gene: TRBV20-1; abundance: many; d_gene: TRBD2
CDR3aa: CSVDGGDTEAFF; CDR3nt: TGCAGCGTCGATGGGGGGGACACTGAAGCTTTCTTT; j_gene: TRBJ1-1; v_gene: TRBV29-1; abundance: few; d_gene: NA
CDR3aa: CASSQGGGSYNEQFF; CDR3nt: TGCGCCAGCAGCCAAGGAGGGGGCTCCTACAATGAGCAGTTCTTC; j_gene: TRBJ2-1; v_gene: TRBV4-1; abundance: NA; d_gene: NA
CDR3aa: CSASTQGYTEAFF; CDR3nt: TGCAGTGCTAGTACACAGGGGTACACTGAAGCTTTCTTT; j_gene: TRBJ1-1; v_gene: TRBV20-1; abundance: many; d_gene: TRBD1
CDR3aa: CASSLSSVDETQYF; CDR3nt: TGTGCCAGCAGCTTGTCTAGCGTCGACGAGACCCAGTACTTC; j_gene: TRBJ2-5; v_gene: TRBV5-4; abundance: few; d_gene: NA
CDR3aa: CASSSGTFLTDTQYF; CDR3nt: TGCGCCAGCAGCTCAGGGACCTTCTTAACAGATACGCAGTATTTT; j_gene: TRBJ2-3; v_gene: TRBV5-1; abundance: NA; d_gene: NA
CDR3aa: CASRQGGTEAFF; CDR3nt: TGTGCCAGCCGCCAAGGCGGGACTGAAGCTTTCTTT; j_gene: TRBJ1-1; v_gene: TRBV6-2/TRBV6-3; abundance: few; d_gene: NA
CDR3aa: CSASGTGVSYEQFF; CDR3nt: TGCAGTGCTTCCGGGACTGGCGTTAGTTATGAGCAGTTCTTC; j_gene: TRBJ2-1; v_gene: TRBV20-1; abundance: many; d_gene: NA
CDR3aa: CASSQSQGPSGNTIYF; CDR3nt: TGTGCCAGCTCGCAATCGCAGGGACCCTCTGGAAACACCATATATTTT; j_gene: TRBJ1-3; v_gene: TRBV18; abundance: few; d_gene: NA
CDR3aa: CASSDLAADTQYF; CDR3nt: TGTGCCAGCAGTGACCTAGCGGCAGATACGCAGTATTTT; j_gene: TRBJ2-3; v_gene: TRBV2; abundance: many; d_gene: TRBD2
CDR3aa: CASSDLLRLVSYEQYF; CDR3nt: TGTGCCAGCAGTGACTTACTTCGACTAGTCTCCTACGAGCAGTACTTC; j_gene: TRBJ2-7; v_gene: TRBV6-1; abundance: many; d_gene: NA
CDR3aa: CASSFNPLNTGELFF; CDR3nt: TGTGCCAGCAGTTTTAATCCCCTTAACACCGGGGAGCTGTTTTTT; j_gene: TRBJ2-2; v_gene: TRBV12-3/TRBV12-4; abundance: NA; d_gene: NA
CDR3aa: CASTYSRAEQETQYF; CDR3nt: TGTGCCAGCACGTACTCCAGAGCGGAGCAAGAGACCCAGTACTTC; j_gene: TRBJ2-5; v_gene: TRBV2; abundance: NA; d_gene: NA
CDR3aa: CASSIAQNTEAFF; CDR3nt: TGTGCCAGTAGTATCGCACAGAACACTGAAGCTTTCTTT; j_gene: TRBJ1-1; v_gene: TRBV19; abundance: many; d_gene: NA
CDR3aa: CSAGLLAGPSQETQYF; CDR3nt: TGCAGTGCTGGTCTACTAGCGGGGCCCTCCCAAGAGACCCAGTACTTC; j_gene: TRBJ2-5; v_gene: TRBV20-1; abundance: many; d_gene: TRBD2
CDR3aa: CASSLVYEDTQYF; CDR3nt: TGTGCCAGCAGCTTAGTTTACGAAGATACGCAGTATTTT; j_gene: TRBJ2-3; v_gene: TRBV7-9; abundance: many; d_gene: NA
CDR3aa: CASSSYERERTGELFF; CDR3nt: TGTGCCAGCAGTTCTTATGAGCGGGAGCGGACCGGGGAGCTGTTTTTT; j_gene: TRBJ2-2; v_gene: TRBV6-9; abundance: NA; d_gene: TRBD2
CDR3aa: CASSPPVETQYF; CDR3nt: TGTGCCAGCAGCCCCCCAGTAGAGACCCAGTACTTC; j_gene: TRBJ2-5; v_gene: TRBV11-2; abundance: few; d_gene: NA
CDR3aa: CASSPTPTGSETQYF; CDR3nt: TGTGCCAGCAGTCCCACCCCGACAGGGTCAGAGACCCAGTACTTC; j_gene: TRBJ2-5; v_gene: TRBV6-1; abundance: many; d_gene: TRBD1
CDR3aa: CSVPPPGETQYF; CDR3nt: TGCAGCGTTCCACCCCCTGGAGAGACCCAGTACTTC; j_gene: TRBJ2-5; v_gene: TRBV29-1; abundance: NA; d_gene: NA
CDR3aa: CASSFMQGTDTQYF; CDR3nt: TGTGCCAGCAGCTTTATGCAGGGCACAGATACGCAGTATTTT; j_gene: TRBJ2-3; v_gene: TRBV7-8; abundance: few; d_gene: NA
CDR3aa: CASSMTDYGYTF; CDR3nt: TGCGCCAGCAGCATGACAGACTATGGCTACACCTTC; j_gene: TRBJ1-2; v_gene: TRBV5-1; abundance: NA; d_gene: NA
CDR3aa: CARSLKNTIYF; CDR3nt: TGTGCCAGGAGTCTAAAAAACACCATATATTTT; j_gene: TRBJ1-3; v_gene: TRBV12-3/TRBV12-4; abundance: once; d_gene: NA
CDR3aa: CASSGPGLHNEQFF; CDR3nt: TGTGCCAGCAGTGGCCCGGGACTCCACAATGAGCAGTTCTTC; j_gene: TRBJ2-1; v_gene: TRBV12-3/TRBV12-4; abundance: NA; d_gene: NA
CDR3aa: CASSLAAVWGQETQYF; CDR3nt: TGTGCCAGCAGTTTAGCGGCAGTCTGGGGCCAAGAGACCCAGTACTTC; j_gene: TRBJ2-5; v_gene: TRBV6-5; abundance: NA; d_gene: NA
CDR3aa: CSVVDRRNTGGLFF; CDR3nt: TGCAGCGTGGTTGACAGGAGAAACACCGGGGGGCTGTTTTTT; j_gene: TRBJ2-2; v_gene: TRBV29-1; abundance: NA; d_gene: NA
CDR3aa: CASSDSGLSSTDTQYF; CDR3nt: TGTGCCAGCAGCGATTCGGGACTTTCTAGCACAGATACGCAGTATTTT; j_gene: TRBJ2-3; v_gene: TRBV2; abundance: NA; d_gene: NA
CDR3aa: CASRSGTGAFTGELFF; CDR3nt: TGTGCCAGCCGTTCAGGGACGGGAGCCTTCACCGGGGAGCTGTTTTTT; j_gene: TRBJ2-2; v_gene: TRBV28; abundance: few; d_gene: NA
CDR3aa: CSARGELAGGRNEQFF; CDR3nt: TGCAGTGCTAGAGGGGAACTAGCGGGAGGTAGGAATGAGCAGTTCTTC; j_gene: TRBJ2-1; v_gene: TRBV20-1; abundance: many; d_gene: TRBD2
CDR3aa: CASSPAVNTEAFF; CDR3nt: TGTGCCAGCTCACCAGCAGTGAACACTGAAGCTTTCTTT; j_gene: TRBJ1-1; v_gene: TRBV18; abundance: many; d_gene: NA